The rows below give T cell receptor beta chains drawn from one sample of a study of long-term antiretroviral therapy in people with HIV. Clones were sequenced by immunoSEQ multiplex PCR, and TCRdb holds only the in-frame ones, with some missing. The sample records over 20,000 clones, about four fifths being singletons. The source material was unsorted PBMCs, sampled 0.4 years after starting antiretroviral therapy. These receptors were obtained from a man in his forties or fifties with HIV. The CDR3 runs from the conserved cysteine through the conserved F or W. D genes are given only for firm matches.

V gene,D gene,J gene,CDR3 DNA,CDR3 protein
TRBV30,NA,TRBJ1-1,TGTGCCTGGAGTCTAAATCAAGGAGGGGGTGAAGCTTTCTTT,CAWSLNQGGGEAFF
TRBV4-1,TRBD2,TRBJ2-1,TGCGCCAGCAGCCAGCCGACTAGCGGAAGCTCCTACAATGAGCAGTTCTTC,CASSQPTSGSSYNEQFF
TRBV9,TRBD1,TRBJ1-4,TGTGCCAGCAGCGCTAGGGACAGGACTAATGAAAAACTGTTTTTT,CASSARDRTNEKLFF
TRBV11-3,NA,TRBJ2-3,TGTGCCAGCAGCTTCGGCGATACGCAGTATTTT,CASSFGDTQYF
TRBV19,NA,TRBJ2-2,TGTGCCAGTAAGGTGGACCCGCTTGTCACCGGGGAGCTGTTTTTT,CASKVDPLVTGELFF
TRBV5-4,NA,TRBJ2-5,TGTGCCAGCAGGGACTTGGAGGGGCAAGAGACCCAGTACTTC,CASRDLEGQETQYF
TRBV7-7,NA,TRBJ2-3,TGTGCTAGCAGCTTAGCGCAAACAGATACGCAGTATTTT,CASSLAQTDTQYF
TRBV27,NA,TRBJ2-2,TGTGCCAGCAGTCCCTGGGTTGACACCGGGGAGCTGTTTTTT,CASSPWVDTGELFF
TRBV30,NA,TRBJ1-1,TGTGCCTGGAGTGTAGCGGCAGCCAAAGTGGCTTTCTTT,CAWSVAAAKVAFF
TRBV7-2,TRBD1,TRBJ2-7,TGTGCCAGCAGCTACCGAACAGGGGGTTCCTACGAGCAGTACTTC,CASSYRTGGSYEQYF
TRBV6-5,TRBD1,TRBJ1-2,TGTGCCAGCGTATCTGGACAGGGGGATGGCTACACCTTC,CASVSGQGDGYTF
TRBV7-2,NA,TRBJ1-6,TGTGCCAGCAGCGGCAGACAGGCGGGTAATTCACCCCTCCACTTT,CASSGRQAGNSPLHF